What follows are 10 T cell receptor beta chains derived from one specimen sequenced in a study of cytomegalovirus exposure and HLA in healthy donors. PCR employed 60 Vbeta and 13 Jbeta primers. Only in-frame clones appear in the TCRdb table, and some are missing; sequencing was by immunoSEQ multiplex PCR. This table has some 150,000 clones, over 70% appearing once. The sequenced material came from PBMCs. The receptors here all came from a man under 40 in good health and CMV-seropositive.

A single count supports this clone. The genes are TRBV19 and TRBJ2-1; 10 bases agree with TRBD1. There are 14 residues in the CDR3. Germline CDR1 and CDR2: LNHDA and SQIVND (reference sequence). V shed 7 bases, J shed 4 bases, and the junction held 4 bases outside the gene matches. CDR3 region: CASKPGQGYNEQFF. The CDR3 bases are TGTGCCAGTAAACCGGGACAGGGGTACAATGAGCAGTTCTTC. The full variable domain, completed using reference TRBV19 and TRBJ2-1, is DGGITQSPKYLFRKEGQNVTLSCEQNLNHDAMYWYRQDPGQGLRLIYYSQIVNDFQKGDIAEGYSVSREKKESFPLTVTSAQKNPTAFYLCASKPGQGYNEQFFGPGTRLTVL.

As for this clone: Different DNA sequences within this sample yield the same CDR3. The chain is built from TRBV1 and TRBJ1-2; the D call in the table, TRBD1, was not verified against the DNA. TRBV1 is termed a pseudogene. The CDR3 has 20 amino acids. This CDR3 is CTSSQVEETITGESNYGYTF. The CDR3 DNA follows: TGCACCAGCAGCCAAGTGGAGGAGACGATAACAGGGGAATCAAACTATGGCTACACCTTC.

The rearrangement uses TRBV7-2 and TRBJ2-7, with 9 bases identical to TRBD1. Per germline, CDR1 SGHTA and CDR2 FQGNSA. V was clipped by 4 bases and J by 5 bases; unmatched bases: 6. There are 14 residues in the CDR3. CDR3 in DNA: TGTGCCAGCAGCTCCCTGACAGGGGGTGACGAGCAGTACTTC. Translating it yields CASSSLTGGDEQYF.

This clone was recorded only once. The rearrangement links TRBV10-3 to TRBJ1-3, with D maybe TRBD1 (5 bases). Germline CDR1 ENHRY, CDR2 SYGVKD. The V and J ends lost 3 bases and 0 bases respectively, with 6 bases between them. The CDR3 runs 14 residues. This CDR3 is CAISDQGSGNTIYF. CDR3 DNA sequence: TGTGCCATCAGTGATCAGGGCTCTGGAAACACCATATATTTT.

This chain links TRBV4-1 with TRBJ2-5; 9 positions agree with TRBD2. Germline V lookup: CDR1 MGHRA, CDR2 YSYEKL. Trimming cost V 1 base and J 4 bases; bases outside gene matches: 13. The CDR3 totals 18 residues. CDR3 nucleotides: TGCGCCAGCAGCCAAGGAACCTACTACGTAGCGGGGGTAGAGACCCAGTACTTC. Protein product: CASSQGTYYVAGVETQYF.

This chain connects TRBV7-2 to TRBJ1-1; perhaps TRBD1 as D (5 bases). This CDR3 region has 16 residues. Trimming left V 6 bases short and J 3 bases short, with 20 bases between. Germline V CDR1 and CDR2: SGHTA, FQGNSA. The CDR3 loop is CASRPTAGYGDTEAFF. CDR3 nucleotides: TGTGCCAGCAGACCTACGGCAGGGTACGGAGACACTGAAGCTTTCTTT.

J is TRBJ1-4 and V is TRBV28; 7 nucleotides match TRBD1. Trimming at V came to 5 bases and at J to 8 bases, leaving 17 bases not matched to a gene. CDR1 MDHEN and CDR2 SYDVKM come from the germline V gene. CDR3 size: 17 residues. The CDR3 loop reads CASSLYLLTGLQEKLFF. CDR3 sequence (DNA): TGTGCCAGCAGTCTCTACCTCTTGACAGGGCTGCAAGAAAAACTGTTTTTT.

This chain links TRBV19 with TRBJ1-1; TRBD1 matches 7 bases. J gave up 6 bases and V 5 bases, and 6 bases lay outside the gene matches. The germline V gene has CDR1 LNHDA and CDR2 SQIVND (reference sequence). The CDR3 totals 13 residues. The CDR3 is CASSSRGTAEAFF. In DNA form, the CDR3 reads TGTGCCAGTAGTTCGCGAGGGACAGCTGAAGCTTTCTTT.

This clone has a handful of counts. The rearrangement uses TRBV18 and TRBJ2-5; possibly TRBD1 for D (6 bases). CDR3 length equals 13 residues. V was cut by 6 bases and J by 4 bases, with 12 bases left in between. Germline CDR1 reads KGHSH; CDR2 reads LQKENI. DNA of the CDR3: TGTGCCAGCTCCCCGGACAGCGTAGAGACCCAGTACTTC. It encodes CASSPDSVETQYF.

J is TRBJ1-1 and V is TRBV30; D is possibly TRBD1 (5 bases). With 8 bases removed from V and 2 bases from J, the gap between germline ends came to 12 bases. The V gene's germline CDR1 is GTSNPN and CDR2 SVGIG (reference sequence). This CDR3 region has 12 residues. CDR3 nucleotides: TGTGCCGGAGGGACGGGAAACACTGAAGCTTTCTTT. This encodes CAGGTGNTEAFF.